This T cell receptor beta chain was captured by sequencing in a study of T-cell reconstitution after alpha-beta-depleted transplantation in children. Unique molecular identifiers featured in how the TCRbeta library was prepared. TCRdb re-analysed the PCR reads in MiXCR, keeping a single row per CDR3 protein. This repertoire shows about 610,000 distinct CDR3 sequences, 8% to 11% found once; its top ten account for approximately 4.1%. J gave up 0 bases and V 7 bases, and 10 bases lay outside the gene matches. The germline CDR1 and CDR2 sequences are SQVTM and ANQGSEA. There are 16 residues in the CDR3. Many counts were recorded for this clonotype.

This receptor was taken from a human donor who donated a stem cell graft to a child with acute myeloid leukemia. The material sequenced was PBMCs from the stem cell graft donor, taken from the stem cell graft. The V gene is TRBV29-1, the J gene TRBJ2-1, with 9 bases that match TRBD2. The CDR3 reads CSAGGLAGTSYNEQFF. CDR3 bases: TGCAGCGCCGGGGGGCTAGCGGGAACCTCCTACAATGAGCAGTTCTTC.